Described below is a single T cell receptor beta chain sequence and its context. Its cognate antigen is unknown. Clones were sequenced by immunoSEQ multiplex PCR, and TCRdb holds only the in-frame ones, with some missing. This table has about 110,000 clones, approximately 89% appearing once. Sample time point: cycle 4 day 1 (C4D1), after 6 weeks of nivolumab. Every patient was affected by relapse after autologous stem cell transplantation, while exposure to brentuximab vedotin was not uniform. The data originate from a study of PD-1 blockade in classical Hodgkin lymphoma. Regarding the study as a whole: A significant rise in TCR diversity by C4D1 was seen for CD4+ but not CD8+ cells. The drivers behind the repertoire differences, possibly disease activity or prior therapy, remain undefined. When set against healthy donors, newly diagnosed patients were reported to show lower baseline TCR diversity.

The material was peripheral blood mononuclear cells (PBMCs), obtained before the fourth cycle of nivolumab. This TCR derives from a human donor with classical Hodgkin lymphoma.

CDR3: CSVRFSYEQYF. The CDR3 DNA follows: TGCAGCGTTCGGTTCTCCTACGAGCAGTACTTC. The chain uses TRBV29-1 and TRBJ2-7; D unresolved. V lost 5 bases, J lost 0 bases, and 5 bases lay in between. Germline loops: CDR1 SQVTM, CDR2 ANQGSEA. The CDR3 is made up of 11 amino acids.